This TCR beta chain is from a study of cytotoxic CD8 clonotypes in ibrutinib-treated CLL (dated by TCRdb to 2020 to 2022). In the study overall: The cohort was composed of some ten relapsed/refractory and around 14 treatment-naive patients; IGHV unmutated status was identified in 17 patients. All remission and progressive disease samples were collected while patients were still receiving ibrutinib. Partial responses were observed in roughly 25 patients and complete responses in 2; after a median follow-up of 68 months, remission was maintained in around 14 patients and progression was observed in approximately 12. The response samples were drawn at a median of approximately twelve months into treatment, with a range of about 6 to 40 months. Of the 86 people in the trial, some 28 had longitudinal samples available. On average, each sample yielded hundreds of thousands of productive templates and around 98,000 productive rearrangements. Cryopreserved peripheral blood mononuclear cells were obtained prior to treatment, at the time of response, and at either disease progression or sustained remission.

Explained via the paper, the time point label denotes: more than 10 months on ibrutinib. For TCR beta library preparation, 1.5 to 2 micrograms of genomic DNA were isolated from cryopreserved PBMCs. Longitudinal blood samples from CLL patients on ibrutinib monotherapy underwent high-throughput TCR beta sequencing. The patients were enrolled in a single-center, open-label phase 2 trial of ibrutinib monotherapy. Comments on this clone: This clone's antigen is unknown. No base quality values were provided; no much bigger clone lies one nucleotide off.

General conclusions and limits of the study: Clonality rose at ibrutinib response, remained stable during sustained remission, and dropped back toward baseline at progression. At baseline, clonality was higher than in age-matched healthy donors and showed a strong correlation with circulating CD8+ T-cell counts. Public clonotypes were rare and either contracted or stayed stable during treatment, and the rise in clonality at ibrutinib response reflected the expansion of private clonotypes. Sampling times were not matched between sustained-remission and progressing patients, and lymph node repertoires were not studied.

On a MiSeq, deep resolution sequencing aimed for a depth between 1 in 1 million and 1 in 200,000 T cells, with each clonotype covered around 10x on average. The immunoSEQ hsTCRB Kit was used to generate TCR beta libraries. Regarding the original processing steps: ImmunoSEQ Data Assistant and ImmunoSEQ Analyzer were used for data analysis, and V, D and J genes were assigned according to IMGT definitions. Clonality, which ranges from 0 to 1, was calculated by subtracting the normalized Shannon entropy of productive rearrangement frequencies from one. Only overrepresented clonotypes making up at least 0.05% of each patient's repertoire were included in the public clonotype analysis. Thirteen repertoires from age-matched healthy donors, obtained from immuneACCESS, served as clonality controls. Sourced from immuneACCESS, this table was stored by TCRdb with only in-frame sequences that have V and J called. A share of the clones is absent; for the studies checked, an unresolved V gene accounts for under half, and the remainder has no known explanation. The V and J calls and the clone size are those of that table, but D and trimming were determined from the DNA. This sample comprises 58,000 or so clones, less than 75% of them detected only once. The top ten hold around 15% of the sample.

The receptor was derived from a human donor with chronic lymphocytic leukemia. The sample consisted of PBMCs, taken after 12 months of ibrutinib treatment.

CDR3 loop: CASSQEPGTYGYTF. The sequenced DNA: TGCGCCAGCAGCCAAGAGCCGGGGACCTATGGCTACACCTTC. The rearrangement combines TRBV4-1 with TRBJ1-2; TRBD1 might be the D gene, on 5 matching bases. From the germline V gene, CDR1 is MGHRA and CDR2 is YSYEKL. At the junction V is shortened by 0 bases and J by 4 bases, with 9 bases in between. The CDR3, from cysteine to phenylalanine, totals 14 residues. The only DNA kept is the CDR3, 42 bases in frame from the first base.